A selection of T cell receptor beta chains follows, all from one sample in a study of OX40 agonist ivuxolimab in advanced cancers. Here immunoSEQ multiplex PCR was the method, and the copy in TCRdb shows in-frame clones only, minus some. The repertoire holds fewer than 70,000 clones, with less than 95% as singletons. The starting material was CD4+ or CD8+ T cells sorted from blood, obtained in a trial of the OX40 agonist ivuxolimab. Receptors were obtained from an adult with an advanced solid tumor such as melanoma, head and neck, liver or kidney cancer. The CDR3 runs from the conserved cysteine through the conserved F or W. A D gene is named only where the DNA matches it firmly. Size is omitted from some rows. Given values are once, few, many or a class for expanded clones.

CASSQSGRTDTQYF	TGTGCCAGCAGCCAATCTGGGAGGACAGATACGCAGTATTTT	NA	NA	TRBV16	TRBJ2-3
CASSLRGNTEAFF	TGTGCCAGCAGCTTGAGGGGGAACACTGAAGCTTTCTTT	few	NA	TRBV5-5	TRBJ1-1
CASSFRQGREETQYF	TGTGCCAGCAGCTTCCGACAGGGGCGTGAAGAGACCCAGTACTTC	NA	TRBD1	TRBV7-9	TRBJ2-5
CASSPTLQGLLNNNEQFF	TGTGCCAGCAGCCCAACACTCCAGGGACTTCTTAACAACAATGAGCAGTTCTTC	NA	NA	TRBV5-5	TRBJ2-1
CASSHVGNQETQYF	TGTGCCAGCAGCCACGTAGGAAACCAAGAGACCCAGTACTTC	NA	NA	TRBV5-6	TRBJ2-5
CASRLDRLSTDTQYF	TGCGCCAGCAGGTTGGACAGACTCAGCACAGATACGCAGTATTTT	NA	NA	TRBV5-1	TRBJ2-3
CASSYSITGELFF	TGTGCCAGCAGTTACTCGATCACCGGGGAGCTGTTTTTT	NA	NA	TRBV6-5	TRBJ2-2
CASSPYFSYEQYF	TGTGCCAGCAGCCCCTACTTCTCCTACGAGCAGTACTTC	NA	NA	TRBV5-6	TRBJ2-7
CASSTTWERDGTDTQYF	TGTGCCAGCAGCACCACCTGGGAGCGGGATGGCACAGATACGCAGTATTTT	NA	TRBD2	TRBV9	TRBJ2-3
CASSLTGSVAGPPLYNEQFF	TGTGCCAGCAGCTTAACGGGATCGGTAGCGGGACCCCCCCTCTACAATGAGCAGTTCTTC	NA	TRBD2	TRBV7-8	TRBJ2-1
CASSDIWTGRENIQYF	TGTGCCAGCAGTGATATTTGGACAGGGCGAGAAAACATTCAGTACTTC	NA	TRBD1	TRBV25-1	TRBJ2-4
CASSDGGYNEQFF	TGTGCCAGCAGTGATGGGGGGTACAATGAGCAGTTCTTC	NA	NA	TRBV2	TRBJ2-1
CASRPALPYEQYF	TGTGCCAGCAGGCCTGCGCTTCCCTACGAGCAGTACTTC	NA	NA	TRBV27	TRBJ2-7
CASSPGTGVYEQYF	TGTGCCAGCAGTCCCGGGACAGGGGTCTACGAGCAGTACTTC	once	TRBD1	TRBV27	TRBJ2-7
CASSRTGGSGNTIYF	TGTGCCAGCAGCCGCACAGGGGGCTCTGGAAACACCATATATTTT	NA	TRBD1	TRBV5-6	TRBJ1-3
CASSQGQGAYEQYF	TGTGCCAGCAGCCAGGGACAGGGTGCTTACGAGCAGTACTTC	NA	TRBD1	TRBV9	TRBJ2-7
CASHGSDREPTGELFF	TGTGCCAGTCACGGGTCGGACAGGGAGCCCACCGGGGAGCTGTTTTTT	NA	TRBD1	TRBV13	TRBJ2-2
CASSVEQEPMNTEAFF	TGTGCCAGCAGCGTAGAACAGGAGCCCATGAACACTGAAGCTTTCTTT	NA	NA	TRBV9	TRBJ1-1
CASSQEGRGQETQYF	TGTGCCAGCAGCCAAGAAGGCAGGGGACAAGAGACCCAGTACTTC	NA	NA	TRBV4-2	TRBJ2-5
CASSTTSGYYNEQFF	TGTGCCAGCAGCACGACTAGCGGGTACTACAATGAGCAGTTCTTC	NA	TRBD2	TRBV7-9	TRBJ2-1
CASSLVGGASYNEQFF	TGTGCCAGCAGCTTAGTCGGGGGCGCCTCCTACAATGAGCAGTTCTTC	NA	NA	TRBV7-2	TRBJ2-1
CASSSGTGAIKGEKLFF	TGTGCCAGCAGCTCCGGGACAGGGGCAATCAAGGGTGAAAAACTGTTTTTT	once	TRBD1	TRBV5-8	TRBJ1-4
CASSDTMRSSYNEQFF	TGTGCCAGCAGTGACACGATGCGGAGCTCCTACAATGAGCAGTTCTTC	NA	NA	TRBV6-1	TRBJ2-1
CASSFGPNTEAFF	TGTGCCAGCAGTTTCGGGCCGAACACTGAAGCTTTCTTT	few	NA	TRBV27	TRBJ1-1
CASSLAPIDRGLSPLHF	TGTGCCAGCAGCTTAGCGCCTATAGATCGCGGTCTTTCACCCCTCCACTTT	NA	NA	TRBV7-9	TRBJ1-6
CASSQDPHERGVETQYF	TGCGCCAGCAGCCAAGATCCGCATGAGCGGGGGGTGGAGACCCAGTACTTC	NA	TRBD2	TRBV4-1	TRBJ2-5
CASSLSGTSSDTQYF	TGTGCCAGCAGTTTATCGGGGACTAGCAGCGATACGCAGTATTTT	NA	TRBD2	TRBV27	TRBJ2-3
CASSINEGTEAFF	TGTGCCAGTAGTATTAATGAGGGCACTGAAGCTTTCTTT	NA	NA	TRBV19	TRBJ1-1
CATASGAGTYEQYF	TGTGCCACCGCCAGCGGGGCCGGGACCTACGAGCAGTACTTC	once	TRBD2	TRBV19	TRBJ2-7
CASSPSVGHQETQYF	TGTGCCAGTAGCCCAAGTGTGGGGCACCAAGAGACCCAGTACTTC	once	NA	TRBV19	TRBJ2-5
CASQTGTSSTDTQYF	TGTGCCAGCCAAACAGGTACCTCTAGCACAGATACGCAGTATTTT	NA	NA	TRBV2	TRBJ2-3
CSVDRQGMNTEAFF	TGCAGCGTTGATAGACAGGGGATGAACACTGAAGCTTTCTTT	NA	TRBD1	TRBV29-1	TRBJ1-1
CASGLFITGAVTEAFF	TGTGCTAGTGGTTTGTTTATAACAGGGGCTGTCACTGAAGCTTTCTTT	NA	TRBD1	TRBV12-5	TRBJ1-1
CASSPRRSDNEQFF	TGTGCCAGCAGCCCCCGGCGCAGCGACAATGAGCAGTTCTTC	NA	NA	TRBV14	TRBJ2-1
CASSPSADSHSTDTQYF	TGTGCCAGCTCACCTTCCGCGGACTCTCATAGCACAGATACGCAGTATTTT	NA	NA	TRBV18	TRBJ2-3
CASSQGTVVFYNEQFF	TGTGCCAGCAGCCAGGGTACAGTCGTTTTCTACAATGAGCAGTTCTTC	NA	NA	TRBV7-9	TRBJ2-1
CASSEGTTHTDTQYF	TGTGCCAGCAGTGAAGGGACTACTCACACAGATACGCAGTATTTT	NA	NA	TRBV2	TRBJ2-3